The sequence of this TCR beta chain was determined in a study of regulatory T cells in long-lasting Graves disease. General study findings and limits: Relative to new patients (roughly 1,000), persistent patients exhibited greater sharing of public clonotypes (over 2,500). For persistent Graves' patients, TCR diversity was lower than for newly diagnosed ones.

V shed 5 bases and J 3 bases; nucleotides not matched to a gene: 2. The CDR3 consists of 15 residues. Germline CDR1 is LNHDA and CDR2 is SQIVND (reference sequence). iRepertoire HTBI primers and Arm-PCR of CDR3 regions built TCR beta libraries. Authors' analysis steps: The study identified 60 to 65 TRBV and approximately 13 TRBJ segments across samples. TCRdb re-called the multiplex PCR reads through MiXCR, storing one row per CDR3 protein. The V and J calls here are based on TCRdb, not the publication. The table lists approximately 380,000 distinct CDR3 sequences, 20% to 25% of them singletons. Concerning this clonotype: Its antigen is as yet unknown.

Time point: persistent/refractory GD, antithyroid drugs over 5 years with positive TRAb. Construction of the TCR library relied on RNA isolated from PBMCs. V usage is TRBV19 and J usage is TRBJ1-4, with 11 bases lining up with TRBD1. The clonotype comes from a female donor with Graves disease. The sequencing used peripheral blood mononuclear cells (PBMCs), collected when the disease was refractory, from a patient treated with antithyroid drugs. The CDR3 DNA is TGTGCCAGTAGTGGACAGGGGGCATCTAATGAAAAACTGTTTTTT. Translating gives CASSGQGASNEKLFF.